This T cell receptor (beta chain) comes out of a study of T cells expressing NK-cell markers. The wider study: The TCR beta repertoires originated in sorted CD3+CD56+NKG2C+, CD3+CD56+NKG2C- and CD3+CD56-NKG2C+ T cells. Study outcomes and limitations: These same clonotypes (in several donors) also led the CD3+CD56-NKG2C+ fraction. Whether expanded NKG2C+ T cell clones were HCMV specific stayed uncertain.

With respect to this clonotype: Its antigen is not known.

Germline CDR1 KGHDR, CDR2 SFDVKD. There are 17 residues in the CDR3. TCRdb reprocessed the 5' RACE reads, keeping one entry per CDR3 protein, no DNA. Recorded for this sample: about 150,000 distinct CDR3 sequences. This chain links TRBV24-1 with TRBJ2-3; TCRdb gives TRBD1 as the D gene, but with no DNA this cannot be confirmed. Sequenced input: blood T cells: a sorted CD56 or NKG2C T cell subset, CD4+ or CD8+ T cells, or bulk PBMC T cells (not recorded which). The receptor comes from a man aged 18 to 30 in good health. CDR3 loop: CATSDFGNEQAEDTQYF.